A selection of T cell receptor beta chains follows, all from one sample in a study of response to subunit inactivated influenza vaccine. TCRdb ran MiXCR on the RT-PCR reads and lists one entry per CDR3 protein. The data show hundreds of thousands of distinct CDR3 sequences, about 25% seen once. The sample was CD4+ T cells sorted from PBMCs, taken 5 to 6 days after vaccination. These receptors were collected from a man between 45 and 60 years old who received an inactivated influenza vaccine. The CDR3 runs from the conserved cysteine through the conserved F or W. A D gene is named only where the DNA matches it firmly. Only some rows state a clone size, as once, few, many or a class for expanded clones.

.	TRBJ2-2	TRBV9	few	TGTGCCAGCAGCGTAGGACAGGCCCCAAGGACCGGGGAGCTGTTTTTT	CASSVGQAPRTGELFF
.	TRBJ1-3	TRBV7-2	.	TGTGCCAGCAGCTTTCGCCAGGGTGGAAACACCATATATTTT	CASSFRQGGNTIYF
TRBD1	TRBJ2-7	TRBV10-3	.	TGTGCCATCAGTGGGGTCAGGGGGAACGAGCAGTACTTC	CAISGVRGNEQYF
TRBD2	TRBJ2-4	TRBV30	few	TGTGCCTGGAGTGTCGGGGGGGCCAAAAACATTCAGTACTTC	CAWSVGGAKNIQYF
.	TRBJ1-1	TRBV12-3/TRBV12-4	.	TGTGCCAGCAGTTTAGCGATGTCGGCCGGATATTGG	CASSLAMSAGYW
.	TRBJ1-1	TRBV25-1	.	TGTGCCAGCAGGGAAACAGGGCATGACACTGAAGCTTTCTTT	CASRETGHDTEAFF
.	TRBJ1-2	TRBV20-1	.	TGCAGTGAGACACCCGATCAATATGGCTACACCTTC	CSETPDQYGYTF
.	TRBJ2-1	TRBV12-3/TRBV12-4	many	TGTGCCATCGGCCGGGCGGACAGAGTAAACAATGAGCAGTTCTTC	CAIGRADRVNNEQFF
TRBD1	TRBJ2-5	TRBV10-3	.	TGTGCCATCAGTGATTTCACAGGGGGCAAAGAGACCCAGTACTTC	CAISDFTGGKETQYF
TRBD1	TRBJ1-1	TRBV7-2	few	TGTGCCAGCAGCTCTGGACAGGGGCAGACAGCTTTCTTT	CASSSGQGQTAFF
TRBD2	TRBJ2-2	TRBV11-2	.	TGTGCCAGCAGCTGGGGACTAGCGGGGGGGCCGAGCACCGGGGAGCTGTTTTTT	CASSWGLAGGPSTGELFF
.	TRBJ1-5	TRBV20-1	few	TGCAGTGCTAACTTGGGATCTAGCAATCAGCCCCAGCATTTT	CSANLGSSNQPQHF
.	TRBJ2-7	TRBV20-1	few	TGCAGTGCTAGCCGGCGGGCAGGGCCATACGAGCAGTACTTC	CSASRRAGPYEQYF
.	TRBJ2-5	TRBV20-1	.	TGCAGTGCTGCGGCGGGGGCCGGTGGGGAGACCCAGTACTTC	CSAAAGAGGETQYF
TRBD2	TRBJ2-7	TRBV28	.	TGTGCCAGCAGGGAACGGGGGGGCTCCTACGAGCAGTACTTC	CASRERGGSYEQYF
.	TRBJ2-1	TRBV28	.	TGTGCCAGCATCGAGGGGAGCTCCTACAATGAGCAGTTCTTC	CASIEGSSYNEQFF
TRBD1	TRBJ1-6	TRBV6-1	.	TGTGCCAGCAGTGACCCGGGACAGGGGAATTCACCCCTCCACTTT	CASSDPGQGNSPLHF
.	TRBJ2-7	TRBV20-1	.	TGCAGTGCACCTACTAGGAGCTCCTACGAGCAGTACTTC	CSAPTRSSYEQYF
TRBD1	TRBJ2-2	TRBV29-1	many	TGCAGCGCCCAAAGACAGGGGGACGTCGGGGAGCTGTTTTTT	CSAQRQGDVGELFF
TRBD1	TRBJ2-5	TRBV5-1	.	TGCGCCAGCAGCGGGACAGGGGACTTCCAAGAGACCCAGTACTTC	CASSGTGDFQETQYF
.	TRBJ1-1	TRBV5-8	few	TGTGCCAGCAGCTTGGCCCAGGGGTACGCTGAAGCTTTCTTT	CASSLAQGYAEAFF
TRBD1	TRBJ1-2	TRBV20-1	few	TGCAGTGCTAGCTCCGGACAGGGTCTGTTTGGCTACACCTTC	CSASSGQGLFGYTF
.	TRBJ2-1	TRBV6-2/TRBV6-3	few	TGTGCCAGCATCTCCGGGGGAGGGCAGGGGTACAATGAGCAGTTCTTC	CASISGGGQGYNEQFF
.	TRBJ2-5	TRBV6-5	.	TGTGCCAGCAGTTATAGCCCCGCCCCGGAGACCCAGTACTTC	CASSYSPAPETQYF
TRBD1	TRBJ2-4	TRBV5-6	.	TGTGCCAGCAGCTTGACAGGGGAGAACATTCAGTACTTC	CASSLTGENIQYF
.	TRBJ1-1	TRBV5-1	few	TGCGCCAGCAGCTTGACCGTATCACACACTGAAGCTTTCTTT	CASSLTVSHTEAFF
TRBD2	TRBJ2-7	TRBV3-1	.	TGTGCCAGCAGCCAAGAGGTAATAGCGGGACCTTACGAGCAGTACTTC	CASSQEVIAGPYEQYF
.	TRBJ2-1	TRBV12-3/TRBV12-4	.	TGTGCCAGCAGTTTGGGGGGAGCGGGTGAGCAGTTCTTC	CASSLGGAGEQFF
.	TRBJ2-7	TRBV7-2	few	TGTGCCAGCAGTCGGCCAGGGTACGAGCAGTACTTC	CASSRPGYEQYF
.	TRBJ2-7	TRBV28	few	TGTGCCAGCTTAAGGCAGGGTTCCTACGAGCAGTACTTC	CASLRQGSYEQYF
.	TRBJ2-7	TRBV5-1	.	TGCGCCAGCAGCTTGAATGACGAGCAGTACTTC	CASSLNDEQYF
TRBD2	TRBJ2-5	TRBV6-1	.	TGTGCCAGCAAGTATTTAGCGGGGGGACAAGAGACCCAGTACTTC	CASKYLAGGQETQYF
.	TRBJ1-5	TRBV5-1	.	TGCGCCAGCAGCCCGGAGGGTGTTGGCAATCAGCCCCAGCATTTT	CASSPEGVGNQPQHF
.	TRBJ2-7	TRBV20-1	.	TGCAGTGCTAGTGGGGACCAAGCCTACGAGCAGTACTTC	CSASGDQAYEQYF
TRBD1	TRBJ2-7	TRBV7-6	.	TGTGCCAGCAGCCCCTCCACAGGGGACCACGAGCAGTACTTC	CASSPSTGDHEQYF
TRBD1	TRBJ2-3	TRBV20-1	.	TGCAGTGCTAGAGTCGTAGGGGGCGCATTGGATACGCAGTATTTT	CSARVVGGALDTQYF
TRBD1	TRBJ2-1	TRBV2	few	TGTGCCAGCAGGTCGACAGGGTCAAATGAGCAGTTCTTC	CASRSTGSNEQFF
.	TRBJ2-7	TRBV15	.	TGTGCCACCAGCAGATCCGACGGGGGATTCCTCTACGAGCAGTACTTC	CATSRSDGGFLYEQYF
.	TRBJ2-3	TRBV9	.	TGTGCCAGCAGCGTAGTGGGGCTTGTCGGAGATACGCAGTATTTT	CASSVVGLVGDTQYF
.	TRBJ2-1	TRBV14	.	TGTGCCAGCAGCCATCCCCCCGACCTGAGCTCCTACAATGAGCAGTTCTTC	CASSHPPDLSSYNEQFF
.	TRBJ1-2	TRBV7-9	few	TGTGCCAGCAGCTCCTGGTACGGTGATGAGGGCTACACCTTC	CASSSWYGDEGYTF
.	TRBJ2-1	TRBV6-1	.	TGTGCCAGCAGTAAAGCAGGACAATCCTACAATGAGCAGTTCTTC	CASSKAGQSYNEQFF
.	TRBJ1-4	TRBV5-1	few	TGCGCCAGCCGGGACACCAAAACAACTAATGAAAAACTGTTTTTT	CASRDTKTTNEKLFF
TRBD2	TRBJ2-1	TRBV20-1	.	TGCAGTGCTAGGGTAGCGGGAGGCCCCTACAATGAGCAGTTCTTC	CSARVAGGPYNEQFF
.	TRBJ2-3	TRBV6-5	.	TGTGCCAGCAGTTACTCAGGGAGCGAGAGCACAGATACGCAGTATTTT	CASSYSGSESTDTQYF
TRBD2	TRBJ2-1	TRBV6-1	.	TGTGCCAGCAGTGAATTTAGCGGGGGGACGTTTGAGCAGTTCTTC	CASSEFSGGTFEQFF
TRBD2	TRBJ2-3	TRBV5-1	.	TGCGCCAGCAGCTCGGCCGGGACTAGCGTTAGAGATACGCAGTATTTT	CASSSAGTSVRDTQYF
.	TRBJ2-1	TRBV11-2	.	TGTGCCAGCAGCCCAGGAGCTAGCTTGGCCCCCTACAATGAGCAGTTCTTC	CASSPGASLAPYNEQFF
TRBD1	TRBJ2-7	TRBV5-1	.	TGCGCCAGCAGCTTGATGGGGACAGGGTCGGGCTACGAGCAGTACTTC	CASSLMGTGSGYEQYF
.	TRBJ2-2	TRBV12-3/TRBV12-4	few	TGTGCCAGCAGTTTTCGTCCCGGGGAGCTGTTTTTT	CASSFRPGELFF
TRBD2	TRBJ2-1	TRBV5-1	few	TGCGCCAGCAGCTTGCTGAGCGGGGGGAAGGTCGATGAGCAGTTCTTC	CASSLLSGGKVDEQFF
.	TRBJ2-1	TRBV29-1	.	TGCAGCGTTGAGGCGAGAAGCTCCTACAATGAGCAGTTCTTC	CSVEARSSYNEQFF
TRBD1	TRBJ1-6	TRBV12-3/TRBV12-4	.	TGTGCCAGCAGCCCCAGGGACAGGGGATCACCCCTCCACTTT	CASSPRDRGSPLHF